One and the same sample provided the 14 T cell receptor beta chains below, sequenced in a study of cytomegalovirus exposure and HLA in healthy donors (dated by TCRdb to about 2017). Receptors were amplified or captured by the immunoSEQ multiplex PCR assay. A mixture of 60 forward primers for TCR Vbeta segments and 13 reverse primers for TCR Jbeta segments was used in the multiplex PCR. The immuneACCESS repertoire file appears here via TCRdb, limited to in-frame rearrangements. These files lack a portion of the clones; in checked studies, under half of the deficit traces to unresolved V genes, and the cause of the others is not known. The table of this sample itemizes 60,000 to 70,000 clones. The biggest ten clones account for 15% of the sample. The sample was PBMCs. These receptors were taken from a boy under 18 in good health and CMV-seronegative.

This clone is identified as medium-sized from frequency. The same CDR3 can be traced to other DNA sequences in this sample. The genes are TRBV4-1 and TRBJ1-1, with unresolved D. This CDR3 contains 14 residues. Trimming took 2 bases from V and 0 from J, leaving 7 bases between them. Germline V gene lookup returns CDR1 MGHRA and CDR2 YSYEKL. CDR3 in DNA: TGCGCCAGCAGCCAACAAGCGATGAACACTGAAGCTTTCTTT. It specifies CASSQQAMNTEAFF.

The rearrangement joins TRBV10-2 to TRBJ2-5, with a possible D match to TRBD2 (7 bases). The tail of the sequence fits TRBJ2-7 better, so the J call may be wrong. This CDR3 has 11 amino acids. CDR1 and CDR2 (germline): WSHSY, SAAADI. Here the CDR3 reads CASPGGHEQYF. The CDR3 coding sequence is TGCGCCAGCCCGGGGGGCCACGAGCAGTACTTC.

The V call is TRBV6-6, the J call TRBJ2-1, with D perhaps TRBD2 (5 bases). Germline V gene sequence: CDR1 MNHNY, CDR2 SVGAGI (reference sequence). The CDR3 consists of 13 residues. V was shortened by 6 bases and J by 6 bases, with 12 bases between the two germline ends. The CDR3: CASSHKLGNEQFF. The CDR3 DNA reads as TGTGCCAGCAGCCATAAACTAGGCAATGAGCAGTTCTTC.

The CDR3 spells CAWSTSSGQYF. CDR3 nucleotides: TGTGCCTGGAGTACCTCCTCGGGGCAGTACTTC. The V gene is TRBV30, the J gene TRBJ2-5, with TRBD2 as a possible D gene (5 bases). The ends were cut back, 2 bases at V and 11 bases at J, with 12 bases in the middle. Germline V gene data show CDR1 as GTSNPN and CDR2 as SVGIG (reference sequence). The CDR3 is 11 amino acids.

The rearrangement links TRBV6-6 to TRBJ2-2; 10 positions match TRBD1. The germline V gene has CDR1 MNHNY and CDR2 SVGAGI (reference sequence). The CDR3 contains 16 residues. The J segment lost 3 bases and the V segment lost 4 bases, leaving 5 bases of the junction unmatched. CDR3 DNA: TGTGCCAGCAGTTCGACAGGGGGCTATGACACCGGGGAGCTGTTTTTT. It translates to CASSSTGGYDTGELFF.

The V gene is TRBV5-6, the J gene TRBJ2-7; TRBD1 is a possible D gene (5 bases). With 5 bases removed from V and 3 bases from J, the gap between germline ends came to 12 bases. This CDR3 has 13 amino acids. Germline CDR1 SGHDT, CDR2 YYEEEE. CDR3 nucleotide sequence: TGTGCCAGCAGTCCAGGGCCGAACTACGAGCAGTACTTC. This codes for CASSPGPNYEQYF.

The V and J genes are TRBV30 and TRBJ2-3; 9 bases fit TRBD2. V dropped 0 bases and J dropped 3; count of bases not matched to a gene: 7. From germline, CDR1 is GTSNPN and CDR2 SVGIG (reference sequence). This CDR3 region has 16 residues. Here the CDR3 DNA reads TGTGCCTGGAGTGTACAGGCGGGGGGGGCAACAGATACGCAGTATTTT. This sequence encodes CAWSVQAGGATDTQYF.

In the case of this clone: Mismatch with germline at one junction end may stem from a read error. Other DNA sequences in the same sample also yield this CDR3. V usage is TRBV7-9 and J usage is TRBJ1-1; the D gene is possibly TRBD1 (6 bases). This CDR3 contains 14 residues. The V gene's germline CDR1 is SEHNR and CDR2 FQNEAQ (reference sequence). The CDR3 DNA reads as TGTGCTAGCAGCCGGGGACAAGAGAACACTGAAGCTTTCTTT. Translating gives CASSRGQENTEAFF.

The J gene is TRBJ2-7, the V gene TRBV9; a weak D match, TRBD2 (5 bases). Germline V gene lookup returns CDR1 SGDLS and CDR2 YYNGEE. With 0 bases removed from V and 7 bases from J, the gap between germline ends came to 17 bases. This CDR3 is built from 15 residues. The CDR3 region is CASSVGGRGSGEQYF. The DNA for the CDR3 is TGTGCCAGCAGCGTAGGTGGCCGGGGTTCGGGGGAGCAGTACTTC.

The chain recombines TRBV30 with TRBJ1-2; no clear D gene. The CDR3 length is 14 residues. Germline CDR1 is GTSNPN and CDR2 is SVGIG (reference sequence). The V gene lost 0 bases and the J gene lost 4 bases, with 12 bases spanning the gap. The CDR3 reads CAWSVSLGGYGYTF. Written as DNA, the CDR3 is TGTGCCTGGAGTGTATCTTTAGGCGGCTATGGCTACACCTTC.

The chain uses TRBV10-3 and TRBJ2-2; D unresolved. This CDR3 has 17 residues. The V end lost 5 bases, the J end lost 0 bases, and 16 bases lay between the germline ends. Germline assignment: CDR1 ENHRY and CDR2 SYGVKD. CDR3 coding DNA: TGTGCCATCAGTTCCTCAAATGCGCCTGCGAACACCGGGGAGCTGTTTTTT. Translating gives CAISSSNAPANTGELFF.

As to this clone: Germline and junction disagree at one end, which may indicate a read error. Other DNA sequences within the sample encode an identical CDR3. CDR3 nucleotide sequence: TGCGCCAGCAGCTTGGTCACTGGACAGGGTGGTGGCTACACCTTC. This codes for CASSLVTGQGGGYTF. The J gene is TRBJ1-2, the V gene TRBV7-2, with 8 bases identical to TRBD1. From germline, CDR1 is SGHTA and CDR2 FQGNSA. The CDR3 consists of 15 residues.

The V and J genes are TRBV5-4 and TRBJ2-7; a weak D match, TRBD2 (6 bases). The germline V and J ends were trimmed by 5 bases and 6 bases, with 15 bases remaining between them. Germline CDR1 SGHNT, CDR2 YYREEE (reference sequence). This CDR3 has 13 residues. The CDR3 nucleotides are TGTGCCAGCAGGTCCCCCGGGAGAGGCGAGCAGTACTTC. This gives the protein CASRSPGRGEQYF.

The rearrangement joins TRBV2 to TRBJ1-1; D is perhaps TRBD1 (6 bases). The CDR3 runs 13 residues. With 1 base removed from V and 10 bases from J, the gap between germline ends came to 13 bases. CDR1 and CDR2 from the germline V gene are SNHLY and FYNNEI. CDR3 coding DNA: TGTGCCAGCAGTGAAGGGGGGACAAGAGGAGCTTTCTTT. This codes for CASSEGGTRGAFF.